This T cell receptor (beta chain) was profiled in a study of CD8 T cells in Susac syndrome (dated by TCRdb to about 2019). About the full investigation: Of the Susac syndrome patients who were sequenced, about eight were in clinical remission while about 6 had clinically active disease. At blood withdrawal, Susac syndrome patients were either therapy-naive, taking corticosteroids (in some cases with IVIg as well), or taking IVIg alone. Repertoire sequencing was used to test whether CD8+ T cell activation and differentiation in Susac syndrome was antigen driven. Clonality of the CD8+ T cell repertoire was compared between over 10 healthy donors, about 14 Susac syndrome patients and 15 multiple sclerosis patients. General conclusions and limits of the study: Clonal expansion was observed in Susac syndrome CD8+ repertoires, with the highest expansion in CD8+ TEMRA cells and greater expansion in clinically active than in remitting patients. The study acknowledged that relatively few individuals were included in the TCR sequencing and HLA analysis. Looking at Susac-specific public clones, the researchers identified sixteen in the total CD8+ repertoire and roughly 5 in the CD8+ TEMRA repertoire.

High-throughput TCR beta sequencing profiled peripheral blood CD8+ and CD4+ T cells from healthy donors, Susac syndrome patients and multiple sclerosis patients. The Susac syndrome patients fulfilled recently defined diagnostic criteria for either definite or probable disease. CD8+ TEMRA cells were enriched by FACS, while bulk CD8+ and CD4+ T cells were purified by magnetic negative isolation. Blood was drawn into EDTA tubes, processed within 24 hours, and PBMCs were isolated by density gradient centrifugation. PBMCs intended for TCR sequencing were frozen in liquid nitrogen and were later thawed in a 37 degrees C water bath. The sorted or isolated CD4+, CD8+ and CD8+ TEMRA cells had a purity of 90% or higher. The CDR1 and CDR2 encoded by the germline V gene are SGHTA and FQGNSA. V loses 5 bases at its end and J loses 1 base; junction bases beyond the gene matches: 7. Including cysteine and phenylalanine, the CDR3 has 16 amino acids. Left in the record is the CDR3 DNA by itself, 48 bases read in frame from the first base.

RNA was extracted using the RNeasy kit, and roughly 0.45 to 1 ug of the RNA was reverse transcribed with random hexamers. The immunoSEQ multiplex PCR assay, covering 54 Vbeta and 13 Jbeta segments, was used to amplify TCR beta CDR3 regions. PCR amplification bias was corrected using a synthetic template baseline for primer optimization and computational correction. From the authors' description of their analysis: Reads were annotated to V, D and J genes according to IMGT and were analyzed with immunoSEQ Analyzer, with only productive sequences retained. To calculate clonality, Shannon entropy was normalized by log2 of the number of productive unique sequences and then subtracted from one. For each patient and control, public and private clones were evaluated among the 100 most prevalent clones. A clone was defined as Susac-specific if it was absent from the healthy and MS cohorts, from about 1,100 published viral clones and from other ImmuneACCESS disease sequences. Through fastp at Q25 and MiXCR, TCRdb rebuilt clones from the public reads, retaining in-frame beta chains. A single entry per CDR3 protein holds the most common genes and DNA from its merged rows. The V and J calls come from TCRdb's annotation, not from the publication. This sample is represented by about 90,000 distinct CDR3 sequences; roughly 95% of them were singletons. Roughly 0.62% of the sample is held by the ten biggest clonotypes.

About this clonotype itself: The antigen it binds to is not known. No base-level quality is on record; no much larger clone is a single base apart.

The rearranged chain carries TRBV7-2 and TRBJ2-5; TRBD1 matches 10 bases in the middle. This clonotype originated in a human donor with Susac syndrome. Material for sequencing was CD8+ T cells from PBMCs. The DNA reads TGTGCCAGCAGCCCTTCGGGGGACAGGGGCCAAGAGACCCAGTACTTC. It translates to CASSPSGDRGQETQYF. With the rest looked up from the reference TRBV7-2 and TRBJ2-5 genes rather than sequenced, the full variable domain is GAGVSQSPSNKVTEKGKDVELRCDPISGHTALYWYRQSLGQGLEFLIYFQGNSAPDKSGLPSDRFSAERTGGSVSTLTIQRTQQEDSAVYLCASSPSGDRGQETQYFGPGTRLLVL.